Listed below are T cell receptor beta chains from one sample, sequenced in a study of regulatory T cells in long-lasting Graves disease. TCRdb re-derived calls from the multiplex PCR reads in MiXCR, one entry per CDR3 protein. The sample records approximately 230,000 distinct CDR3 sequences, about 17% being singletons. Sequencing used peripheral blood mononuclear cells (PBMCs), obtained at new diagnosis, from a patient treated with antithyroid drugs. Source of these receptors: a female donor with Graves disease. CDR3s include the opening cysteine and the closing phenylalanine or tryptophan. The order of the fields is J gene, clone size, D gene, V gene, CDR3 protein, CDR3 DNA. A D gene is named only where the DNA matches it firmly. Clone size is not always given. Where it is, it says once, few, many or a class for expanded clones.

TRBJ2-2	many	NA	TRBV24-1	CATSRDGGDTGELFF	TGTGCCACCAGCCGGGACGGGGGCGACACCGGGGAGCTGTTTTTT
TRBJ2-5	many	NA	TRBV3-1	CASDSQETQYF	TGTGCCAGCGACAGTCAAGAGACCCAGTACTTC
TRBJ2-1	many	NA	TRBV2	CASRRGDGANEQFF	TGTGCCAGCAGAAGGGGCGACGGGGCCAATGAGCAGTTCTTC
TRBJ1-5	many	NA	TRBV6-1	CASSSRTAKHF	TGTGCCAGCAGCTCCCGGACGGCTAAGCATTTT
TRBJ1-3	many	NA	TRBV7-2	CASSLTGRAGNTIYF	TGTGCCAGCAGCTTAACAGGGAGAGCTGGAAACACCATATATTTT
TRBJ2-5	many	TRBD2	TRBV29-1	CSVGGLAADAMETQYF	TGCAGCGTTGGGGGACTAGCGGCAGATGCGATGGAGACCCAGTACTTC
TRBJ1-2	NA	TRBD1	TRBV6-1	CASGQVGSYYGYTF	TGTGCCAGCGGACAGGTCGGGTCGTACTATGGCTACACCTTC
TRBJ2-5	once	NA	TRBV19	CASRERGAGETQYF	TGTGCCAGTAGGGAACGGGGGGCAGGAGAGACCCAGTACTTC
TRBJ1-5	many	NA	TRBV6-1	CASTAHYSNQPQHF	TGTGCCAGCACTGCACATTATAGCAATCAGCCCCAGCATTTT
TRBJ2-7	few	TRBD2	TRBV12-3/TRBV12-4	CASSFGTSGRAGYEQYF	TGTGCCAGCAGCTTCGGGACTAGCGGGAGGGCCGGGTACGAGCAGTACTTC
TRBJ1-5	many	NA	TRBV19	CASTLGGHSNQPQHF	TGTGCCAGTACCCTCGGTGGCCATAGCAATCAGCCCCAGCATTTT
TRBJ1-1	many	NA	TRBV6-5	CASSYSGLRNTEAFF	TGTGCCAGCAGTTACTCGGGCTTGAGGAACACTGAAGCTTTCTTT
TRBJ1-2	many	TRBD1	TRBV20-1	CSARSPTGVDGYTF	TGCAGTGCTAGGAGCCCGACAGGGGTGGACGGCTACACCTTC
TRBJ1-5	many	NA	TRBV19	CASSSPPGTSSNQPQHF	TGTGCCAGTAGTTCCCCACCCGGGACAAGTAGCAATCAGCCCCAGCATTTT
TRBJ1-5	many	NA	TRBV7-9	CASSLVSGGASQPQHF	TGTGCCAGCAGCTTAGTATCGGGGGGCGCGAGTCAGCCCCAGCATTTT
TRBJ2-3	many	TRBD2	TRBV24-1	CATSDHGLAGAGDTQYF	TGTGCCACCAGTGACCACGGACTAGCGGGAGCGGGAGATACGCAGTATTTT
TRBJ1-1	many	NA	TRBV7-2	CASSLNTLNTEAFF	TGTGCCAGCAGCTTGAACACCTTGAACACTGAAGCTTTCTTT
TRBJ2-3	many	NA	TRBV6-2/TRBV6-3	CASTVGDTQYF	TGTGCCAGCACCGTCGGAGATACGCAGTATTTT
TRBJ1-2	many	NA	TRBV20-1	CSAKDPGTMGYTF	TGCAGTGCGAAAGATCCGGGGACTATGGGCTACACCTTC
TRBJ1-1	many	NA	TRBV2	CASSAEVGAEAFF	TGTGCCAGCAGTGCGGAGGTAGGGGCTGAAGCTTTCTTT
TRBJ2-3	once	TRBD2	TRBV13	CASSQRASGTPSTDTQYF	TGTGCCAGCAGCCAAAGGGCTAGCGGGACCCCTAGCACAGATACGCAGTATTTT
TRBJ2-7	many	NA	TRBV12-3/TRBV12-4	CASSPGPSDAYEQYF	TGTGCCAGCAGTCCAGGACCATCAGACGCCTACGAGCAGTACTTC
TRBJ1-1	NA	TRBD1	TRBV20-1	CSAPDRATEAFF	TGCAGTGCTCCGGACAGGGCTACTGAAGCTTTCTTT
TRBJ1-5	NA	NA	TRBV5-1	CASSLEGYSHQPQHF	TGCGCCAGCAGCTTGGAGGGGTATAGCCATCAGCCCCAGCATTTT
TRBJ1-6	NA	NA	TRBV3-1	CASSPPQGSYNSPLHF	TGTGCCAGCAGCCCACCCCAAGGGTCCTATAATTCACCCCTCCACTTT
TRBJ1-1	few	NA	TRBV6-5	CASSYSQGTEAFF	TGTGCCAGCAGTTACTCCCAGGGGACTGAAGCTTTCTTT
TRBJ2-3	once	NA	TRBV5-1	CASSLKGTTDTQYF	TGCGCCAGCAGCTTGAAGGGAACGACAGATACGCAGTATTTT
TRBJ2-5	many	NA	TRBV10-2	CASSWTAKETQYF	TGCGCCAGCAGTTGGACAGCAAAAGAGACCCAGTACTTC
TRBJ2-7	NA	NA	TRBV5-4	CASSHTNTYEQYF	TGTGCCAGCAGCCACACAAACACCTACGAGCAGTACTTC
TRBJ1-2	many	TRBD1	TRBV7-9	CASSRGQGDYGYTF	TGTGCCAGCAGCAGAGGACAGGGGGACTATGGCTACACCTTC
TRBJ2-3	many	NA	TRBV3-1	CASSQGTTPQYF	TGTGCCAGCAGCCAAGGAACCACCCCGCAGTATTTT
TRBJ2-5	many	NA	TRBV9	CASSVALGQETQYF	TGTGCCAGCAGCGTAGCCCTGGGACAAGAGACCCAGTACTTC
TRBJ1-5	many	TRBD1	TRBV28	CASSRDSYNQPQHF	TGTGCCAGCAGTCGGGACAGTTATAATCAGCCCCAGCATTTT
TRBJ1-1	many	NA	TRBV10-3	CAMGRTEAFF	TGTGCCATGGGTAGGACTGAAGCTTTCTTT
TRBJ1-2	few	TRBD1	TRBV7-2	CASSSLRGNYGYTF	TGTGCCAGCAGCTCACTCAGGGGGAACTATGGCTACACCTTC
TRBJ2-1	many	NA	TRBV6-1	CASSLSEGNEQFF	TGTGCCAGCAGCCTCTCGGAGGGCAATGAGCAGTTCTTC
TRBJ1-6	many	NA	TRBV27	CASGGVLAHNSPLHF	TGTGCCTCGGGGGGGGTCCTAGCCCATAATTCACCCCTCCACTTT
TRBJ2-7	many	NA	TRBV9	CASSVEDHRSYEQYF	TGTGCCAGCAGCGTAGAGGACCATCGCTCCTACGAGCAGTACTTC
TRBJ2-2	NA	NA	TRBV20-1	CSARDINTGELFF	TGCAGTGCTAGGGACATAAACACCGGGGAGCTGTTTTTT
TRBJ2-5	NA	TRBD2	TRBV2	CASRPTSPVGTQYF	TGTGCCAGCAGACCGACTAGCCCCGTCGGGACCCAGTACTTC
TRBJ1-6	few	NA	TRBV6-1	CASSDKAGSSYNSPLHF	TGTGCCAGCAGCGACAAGGCAGGCAGCTCCTATAATTCACCCCTCCACTTT
TRBJ1-2	many	TRBD1	TRBV6-2/TRBV6-3	CASRSDRGGYGYTF	TGTGCCAGCCGATCGGACAGGGGAGGATATGGCTACACCTTC
TRBJ2-1	many	TRBD1	TRBV27	CASRDRGLNEQFF	TGTGCCAGCCGGGACAGGGGTTTGAATGAGCAGTTCTTC
TRBJ2-7	many	NA	TRBV14	CASSPSTFTYEQYF	TGTGCCAGCAGCCCCTCGACCTTCACCTACGAGCAGTACTTC
TRBJ1-2	many	NA	TRBV6-2/TRBV6-3	CASSEGNRGGYTF	TGTGCCAGCAGTGAAGGGAACCGCGGCGGCTACACCTTC
TRBJ2-1	many	NA	TRBV7-9	CASRPKDRLYNEQFF	TGTGCCAGCAGACCGAAGGACAGACTTTACAATGAGCAGTTCTTC
TRBJ1-2	many	TRBD1	TRBV14	CASSQDRGRVGYTF	TGTGCCAGCAGCCAAGACAGGGGGCGAGTTGGCTACACCTTC
TRBJ1-3	few	TRBD1	TRBV19	CASSIWGPDRAVGNTIYF	TGTGCCAGTAGTATCTGGGGACCTGACAGGGCGGTCGGAAACACCATATATTTT
TRBJ1-1	many	NA	TRBV4-2	CASSQGEADTEAFF	TGTGCCAGCAGCCAAGGGGAGGCGGACACTGAAGCTTTCTTT